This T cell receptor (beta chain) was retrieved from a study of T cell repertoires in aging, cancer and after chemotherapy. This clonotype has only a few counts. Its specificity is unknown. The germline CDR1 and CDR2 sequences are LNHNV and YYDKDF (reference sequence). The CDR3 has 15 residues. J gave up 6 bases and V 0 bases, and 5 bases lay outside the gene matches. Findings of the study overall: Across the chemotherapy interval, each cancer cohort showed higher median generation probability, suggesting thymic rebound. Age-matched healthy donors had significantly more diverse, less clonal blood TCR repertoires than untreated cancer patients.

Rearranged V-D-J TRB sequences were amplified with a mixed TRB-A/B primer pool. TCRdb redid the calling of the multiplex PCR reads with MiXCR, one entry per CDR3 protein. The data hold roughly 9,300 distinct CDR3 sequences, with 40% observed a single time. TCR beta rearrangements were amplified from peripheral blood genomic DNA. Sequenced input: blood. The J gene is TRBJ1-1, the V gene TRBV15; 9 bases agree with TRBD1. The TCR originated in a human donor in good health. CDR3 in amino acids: CATSREQGAGSEAFF. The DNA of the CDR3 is TGTGCCACCAGCAGAGAACAGGGGGCCGGTTCTGAAGCTTTCTTT.